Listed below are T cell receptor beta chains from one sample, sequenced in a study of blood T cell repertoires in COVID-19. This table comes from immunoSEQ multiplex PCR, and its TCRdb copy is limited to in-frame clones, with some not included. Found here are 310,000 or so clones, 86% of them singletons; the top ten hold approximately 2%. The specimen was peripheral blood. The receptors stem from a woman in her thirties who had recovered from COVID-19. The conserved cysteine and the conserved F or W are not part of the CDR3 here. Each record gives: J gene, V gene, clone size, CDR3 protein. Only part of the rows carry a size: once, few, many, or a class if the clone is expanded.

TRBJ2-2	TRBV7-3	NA	ASSPTRRWGGLNTGELF
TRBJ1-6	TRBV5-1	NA	ASSLGREVPYNSPLH
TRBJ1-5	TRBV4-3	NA	ASSQDRTGPLQPQH
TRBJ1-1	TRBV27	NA	ASSKTLTGGTEAF
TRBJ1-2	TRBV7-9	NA	ASSPLQGANYGYT
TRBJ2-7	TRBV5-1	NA	ASSLAVPTYEQY
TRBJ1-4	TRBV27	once	ASSLSSPRATNEKLF
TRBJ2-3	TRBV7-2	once	ASSSTGVDTQY
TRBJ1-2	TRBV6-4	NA	ASSDSLAGGDGYT
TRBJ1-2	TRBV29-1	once	SVERQGSPYGYT
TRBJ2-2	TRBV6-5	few	ASSSTGAELF
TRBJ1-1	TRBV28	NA	ASPSRGAENTEAF
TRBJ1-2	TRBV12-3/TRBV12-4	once	ASSTTGGGRYT
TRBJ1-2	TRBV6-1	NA	ASSDSDYGYT
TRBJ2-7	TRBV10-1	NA	ASSEYPGSGEQY
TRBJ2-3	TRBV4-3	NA	ASSQEWTGASDTQY
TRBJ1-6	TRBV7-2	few	ASSTSGVPLH
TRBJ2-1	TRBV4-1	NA	ASSQGDLAGAHEQF
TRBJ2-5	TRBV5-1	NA	ASSPQGGGQETQY
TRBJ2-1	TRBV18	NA	ASSPRQGEKGEQF
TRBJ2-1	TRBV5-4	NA	ASSVTGSEQF
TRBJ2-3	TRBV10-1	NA	ASSPEGHNSDTQY
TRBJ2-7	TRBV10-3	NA	AISESGRGYEQY
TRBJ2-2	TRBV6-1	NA	ASSDGIVPGELF